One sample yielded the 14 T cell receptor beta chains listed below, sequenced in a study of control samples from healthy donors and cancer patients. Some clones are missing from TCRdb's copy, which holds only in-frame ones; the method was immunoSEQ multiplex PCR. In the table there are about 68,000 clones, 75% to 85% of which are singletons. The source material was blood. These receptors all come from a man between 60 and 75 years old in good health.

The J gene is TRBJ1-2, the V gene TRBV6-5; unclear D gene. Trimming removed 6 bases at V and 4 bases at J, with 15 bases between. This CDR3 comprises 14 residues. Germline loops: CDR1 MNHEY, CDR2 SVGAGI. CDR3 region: CASRGGRGTYGYTF. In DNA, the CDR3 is TGTGCCAGCAGGGGAGGACGGGGAACCTATGGCTACACCTTC.

The CDR3 DNA reads TGTGCCAGCAGAGCCACGGTGGGGGCTGGGGCCAACGTCCTGACTTTC. Its protein product is CASRATVGAGANVLTF. The chain has TRBV28 and TRBJ2-6; D could derive from TRBD1 or TRBD2 (5 bases each). The V end lost 6 bases, the J end lost 2 bases, and 14 bases lay between the germline ends. CDR3 length: 16 amino acids. Germline assignment: CDR1 MDHEN and CDR2 SYDVKM.

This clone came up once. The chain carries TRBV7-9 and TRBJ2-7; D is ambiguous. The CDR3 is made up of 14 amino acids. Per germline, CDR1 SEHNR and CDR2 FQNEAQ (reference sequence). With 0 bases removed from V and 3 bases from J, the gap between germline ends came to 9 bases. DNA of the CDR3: TGTGCCAGCAGCTTAGCGGCTGCCAACTACGAGCAGTACTTC. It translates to CASSLAAANYEQYF. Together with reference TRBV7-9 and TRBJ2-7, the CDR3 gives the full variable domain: DTGVSQNPRHKITKRGQNVTFRCDPISEHNRLYWYRQTLGQGPEFLTYFQNEAQLEKSRLLSDRFSAERPKGSFSTLEIQRTEQGDSAMYLCASSLAAANYEQYFGPGTRLTVT.

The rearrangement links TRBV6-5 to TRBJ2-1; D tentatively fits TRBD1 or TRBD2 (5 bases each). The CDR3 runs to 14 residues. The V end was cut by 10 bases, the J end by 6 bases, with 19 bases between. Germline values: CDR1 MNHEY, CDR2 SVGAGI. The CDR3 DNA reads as TGTGCCACAGAGGGGCGGAGAACCCCCAATGAGCAGTTCTTC. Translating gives CATEGRRTPNEQFF.

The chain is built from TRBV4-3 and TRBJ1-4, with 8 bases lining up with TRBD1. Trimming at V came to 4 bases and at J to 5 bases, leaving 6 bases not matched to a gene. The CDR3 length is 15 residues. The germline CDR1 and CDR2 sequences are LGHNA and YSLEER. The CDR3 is CASSPPDRGNEKLFF. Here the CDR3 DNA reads TGCGCCAGCAGCCCTCCAGACAGGGGAAATGAAAAACTGTTTTTT.

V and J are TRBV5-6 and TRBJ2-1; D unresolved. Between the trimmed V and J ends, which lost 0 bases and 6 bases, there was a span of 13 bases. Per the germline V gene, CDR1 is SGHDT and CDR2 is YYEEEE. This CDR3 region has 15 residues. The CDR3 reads CASSLEVGLGNEQFF. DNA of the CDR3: TGTGCCAGCAGCTTGGAAGTGGGTCTGGGCAATGAGCAGTTCTTC.

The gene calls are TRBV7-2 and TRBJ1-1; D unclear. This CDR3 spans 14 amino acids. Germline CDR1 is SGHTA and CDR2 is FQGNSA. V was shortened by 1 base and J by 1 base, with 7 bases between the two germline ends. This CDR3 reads CASSLVSQNTEAFF. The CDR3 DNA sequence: TGTGCCAGCAGCTTAGTATCACAGAACACTGAAGCTTTCTTT.

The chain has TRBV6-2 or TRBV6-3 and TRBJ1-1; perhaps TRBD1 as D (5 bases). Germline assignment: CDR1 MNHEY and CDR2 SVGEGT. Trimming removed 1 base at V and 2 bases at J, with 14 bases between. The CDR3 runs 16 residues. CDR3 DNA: TGTGCCAGCAGTTACTTCCCGGGGAGGGGAAACACTGAAGCTTTCTTT. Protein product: CASSYFPGRGNTEAFF.

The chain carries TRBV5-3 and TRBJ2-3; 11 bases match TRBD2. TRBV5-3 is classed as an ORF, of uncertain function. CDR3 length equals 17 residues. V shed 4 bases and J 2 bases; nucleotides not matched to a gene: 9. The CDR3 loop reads CARSQTTSGKYTDTQYF. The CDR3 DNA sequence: TGTGCCAGAAGCCAGACGACTAGCGGGAAATACACAGATACGCAGTATTTT.

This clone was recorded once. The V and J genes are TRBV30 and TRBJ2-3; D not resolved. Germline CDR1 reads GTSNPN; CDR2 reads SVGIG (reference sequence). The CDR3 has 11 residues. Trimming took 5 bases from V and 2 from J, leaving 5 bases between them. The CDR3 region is CAWRSTDTQYF. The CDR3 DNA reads TGTGCCTGGCGATCCACAGATACGCAGTATTTT. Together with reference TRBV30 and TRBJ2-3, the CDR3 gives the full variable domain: SQTIHQWPATLVQPVGSPLSLECTVEGTSNPNLYWYRQAAGRGLQLLFYSVGIGQISSEVPQNLSASRPQDRQFILSSKKLLLSDSGFYLCAWRSTDTQYFGPGTRLTVL.

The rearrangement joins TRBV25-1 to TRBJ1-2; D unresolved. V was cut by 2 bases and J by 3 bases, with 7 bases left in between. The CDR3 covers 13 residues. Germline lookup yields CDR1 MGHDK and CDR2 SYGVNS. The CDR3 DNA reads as TGTGCCAGCAGTGAAACCGCTCACTATGGCTACACCTTC. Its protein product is CASSETAHYGYTF.

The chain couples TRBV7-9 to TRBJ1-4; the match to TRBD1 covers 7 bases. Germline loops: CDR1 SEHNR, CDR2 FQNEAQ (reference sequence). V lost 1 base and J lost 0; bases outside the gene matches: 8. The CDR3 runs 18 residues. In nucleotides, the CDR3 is TGTGCCAGCAGCTTAGTACCGGGACAGATAGCAACTAATGAAAAACTGTTTTTT. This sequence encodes CASSLVPGQIATNEKLFF.

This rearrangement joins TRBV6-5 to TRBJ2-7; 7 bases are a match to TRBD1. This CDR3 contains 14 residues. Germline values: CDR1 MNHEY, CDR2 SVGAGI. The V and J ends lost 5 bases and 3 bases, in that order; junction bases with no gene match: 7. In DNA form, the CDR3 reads TGTGCCAGCAGTCCATCAGGGGGTGGCTACGAGCAGTACTTC. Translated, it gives CASSPSGGGYEQYF.

CDR3 loop: CASSLKGQAGELFF. CDR3 sequence (DNA): TGTGCCAGCAGCCTTAAAGGTCAGGCCGGGGAGCTGTTTTTT. The chain has TRBV3-1 (or the pseudogene TRBV3-2) and TRBJ2-2; D gene ambiguous. V lost 4 bases to trimming and J lost 6 bases, with 12 bases between them. The germline gives CDR1 LGHDT, CDR2 YNNKEL (reference sequence). The CDR3 is made up of 14 amino acids.